This passage covers 7 T cell receptor delta chains from one sample sequenced in a study of delta chains in infants with herpesvirus infections. Gamma-chain- and delta-chain-specific primers converted PBMC RNA into TCR cDNA. TCRdb re-called the RT-PCR reads with CATT. The repertoire holds approximately 940 delta-chain clones, with around a third as singletons. Source: peripheral blood, taken at time point 2 of longitudinal follow-up. The source of these receptors is a human donor who was a Ugandan infant, either HIV-exposed or HIV-unexposed (not recorded which).

The chain is built from TRDV1 and TRDJ1; 12 nucleotides align to TRDD3. The CDR3 sequence is 20 residues long. Unmatched junction bases numbered 13, after V lost 0 bases and J lost 2 bases. Germline-derived CDR1 and CDR2 are TSWWSYY and QGS. In DNA form, the CDR3 reads TGTGCTCTTGGGGAACTAGGTCCGGGCTGGGGGATACGTAATACCGATAAACTCATCTTT. Amino acids: CALGELGPGWGIRNTDKLIF.

This clone showed up just once. V gene TRDV1 combines with J gene TRDJ1; D tentatively reads TRDD2 or TRDD3 (7 bases each). CDR1 is TSWWSYY, CDR2 QGS, per germline. This CDR3 is built from 21 residues. V was trimmed by 5 bases and J by 0 bases, leaving 31 bases between them. CDR3 in DNA: TGTGCTCTTGGGAAGCGCTCCTTATTCCTACGGAAGCTGGGGGACACCGATAAACTCATCTTT. It codes for CALGKRSLFLRKLGDTDKLIF.

Worth noting for this clone: The likely explanation is a read error, given a far larger clone one base away. Other DNA sequences in the sample encode the same CDR3. The chain couples TRDV1 to TRDJ2; 10 bases agree with TRDD3. With 0 bases clipped from V and 6 bases from J, the junction kept 16 bases outside the gene matches. CDR1 is TSWWSYY and CDR2 is QGS in the germline V gene. The CDR3 spans 20 residues. The CDR3 bases are TGTGCTCTTGGGGAACTACCTCCCTACTGGGGGATCGTAGGACCAGCACAACTCTTCTTT. Protein sequence: CALGELPPYWGIVGPAQLFF.

In its sample, this clone ranks as large. This chain joins TRDV2 and TRDJ3, with TRDD3 matching 7 bases. Germline values: CDR1 GEAIGNYY, CDR2 EKD. This CDR3 contains 18 residues. V lost 0 bases, J lost 0 bases, and 4 bases stayed unmatched. The CDR3 DNA reads as TGTGCCTGTGACACCTGGGGGACCCTCTCCTGGGACACCCGACAGATGTTTTTC. Amino acids: CACDTWGTLSWDTRQMFF.

This clone was observed a handful of times. The chain employs TRDV1 and TRDJ1; 11 nucleotides align to TRDD3. CDR1 TSWWSYY and CDR2 QGS come from the germline V gene. The CDR3 totals 27 residues. V trimming: 2 bases; J trimming: 0 bases; junction bases outside the gene matches: 35. The CDR3: CALGEGGFLPPFSGGYAGASYTDKLIF. CDR3 bases: TGTGCTCTTGGGGAAGGGGGCTTCCTACCTCCGTTTAGTGGGGGATACGCTGGGGCATCGTACACCGATAAACTCATCTTT.

By share, this clone counts as large. J is TRDJ1 and V is TRDV1; 9 nucleotides match TRDD2. The CDR3 length is 25 residues. V shed 0 bases and J 1 base; nucleotides not matched to a gene: 30. Per the germline V gene, CDR1 is TSWWSYY and CDR2 is QGS. The CDR3 region has the DNA TGTGCTCTTGGGGAACTAGGTGGTTCCTTCCTACGGTATAGGGGCGGGCGCTCCAGCACCGATAAACTCATCTTT. Protein sequence: CALGELGGSFLRYRGGRSSTDKLIF.

This clone was recorded once. This rearrangement joins TRDV2 to TRDJ3; possibly TRDD3 for D (5 bases). The V end was cut by 4 bases, the J end by 0 bases, with 18 bases between. Germline-derived CDR1 and CDR2 are GEAIGNYY and EKD. CDR3 length: 19 amino acids. The CDR3 coding sequence is TGTGCCTGTGATGCCGGGGGGTTAAGGAGCTCCTGGGACACCCGACAGATGTTTTTC. Translating it yields CACDAGGLRSSWDTRQMFF.